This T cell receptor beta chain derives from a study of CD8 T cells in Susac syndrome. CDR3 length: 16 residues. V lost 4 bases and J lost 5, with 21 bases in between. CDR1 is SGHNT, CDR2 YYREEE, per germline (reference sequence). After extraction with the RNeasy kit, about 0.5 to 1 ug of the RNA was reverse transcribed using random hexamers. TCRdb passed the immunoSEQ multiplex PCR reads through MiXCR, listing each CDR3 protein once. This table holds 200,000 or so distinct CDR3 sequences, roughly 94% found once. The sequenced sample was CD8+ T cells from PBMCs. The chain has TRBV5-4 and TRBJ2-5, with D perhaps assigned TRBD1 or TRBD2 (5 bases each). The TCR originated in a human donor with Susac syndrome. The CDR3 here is CASSTGGAGTSETQYF. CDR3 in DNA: TGTGCCAGCAGCACCGGCGGTGCAGGGACGAGCGAGACCCAGTACTTC.